This T cell receptor beta chain derives from a study of EBV T-cell therapy then PD-1 blockade in nasopharyngeal carcinoma (TCRdb year 2021). The sample's treatment or condition label, decoded: AdE1-LMPpoly-expanded autologous EBV-specific T-cell therapy followed by anti-PD-1 nivolumab. This clone appeared a single time. It has no known antigen specificity. There are no base qualities to consult, and no much larger clone falls within one base. Genomic DNA was extracted from sorted cells using the Qiagen DNeasy Kit. TCR beta chain deep sequencing was performed on the immunoSEQ platform. Concerning the study's data processing: Repertoire data analysis was performed with the immunoSEQ Analyzer software. TCRdb took over this immuneACCESS table, retaining in-frame rearrangements with V and J assigned. Such tables are incomplete; in checked studies, under half of the missing clones stem from an unresolved V gene, and the remainder is unexplained. V and J calls and clone size follow that table, whereas D and trimming were derived from the DNA. The sample records roughly 19,000 clones, about four fifths of which are singletons. The top ten constitute 31% of the sample.

This sequence originates from a man in his forties with nasopharyngeal carcinoma. The sample was CD8+ T cells from blood, taken at roughly day 32 from a patient whose treatment included autologous EBV-specific T cells and nivolumab.

The CDR3 loop reads CASSFGEDEKLFF. At the DNA level, the sequence is TGTGCCAGCAGTTTTGGCGAGGATGAAAAACTGTTTTTT. This receptor chain uses TRBV12-3 or TRBV12-4 and TRBJ1-4, with no D gene named confidently. From its cysteine to its phenylalanine, the CDR3 spans 13 amino acids. This entry keeps only the CDR3 DNA: 39 bases, framed from base 1. V loses 3 bases of germline sequence and J loses 6 bases, and the interval between the two ends is 8 bases.